Sequencing of this T cell receptor beta chain was carried out in a study of T cells after yellow fever vaccination. Each CDR3 protein gets one entry after TCRdb re-called the 5' RACE reads with MiXCR. The sample has more than 65,000 distinct CDR3 sequences; approximately 5% are singletons. Unmatched junction bases numbered 12, after V lost 3 bases and J lost 4 bases. The germline CDR1 and CDR2 sequences are SGHRS and YFSETQ. The CDR3 runs to 18 residues. Regarding this clonotype: Its target is not known.

Points from the study as a whole: Of the clonotypes, a small share occurred in both CD4 and CD8 compartments.

Material: CD4+ T cells sorted from PBMCs, obtained approximately 16 days after the first yellow fever vaccination. This TCR derives from a man younger than 35 who received the YFV17D yellow fever vaccine. The chain joins TRBV5-1 to TRBJ2-1; TRBD2 matches 11 bases. The CDR3 sequence is CASSSLEMTSGTYNEQFF. As DNA, the CDR3 is TGCGCCAGCAGCTCTCTTGAGATGACTAGCGGGACTTACAATGAGCAGTTCTTC.